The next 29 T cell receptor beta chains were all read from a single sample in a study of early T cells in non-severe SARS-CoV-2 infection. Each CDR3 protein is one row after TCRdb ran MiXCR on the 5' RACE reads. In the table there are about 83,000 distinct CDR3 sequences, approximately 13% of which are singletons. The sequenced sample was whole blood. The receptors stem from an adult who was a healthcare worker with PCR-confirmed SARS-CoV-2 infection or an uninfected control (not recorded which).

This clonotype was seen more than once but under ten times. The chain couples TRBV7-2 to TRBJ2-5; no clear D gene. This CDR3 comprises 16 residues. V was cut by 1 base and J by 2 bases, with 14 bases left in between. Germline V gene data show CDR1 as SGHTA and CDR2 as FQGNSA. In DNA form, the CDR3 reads TGTGCCAGCAGCTTAGGTTTGGTTTACGGGCAAGAGACCCAGTACTTC. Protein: CASSLGLVYGQETQYF.

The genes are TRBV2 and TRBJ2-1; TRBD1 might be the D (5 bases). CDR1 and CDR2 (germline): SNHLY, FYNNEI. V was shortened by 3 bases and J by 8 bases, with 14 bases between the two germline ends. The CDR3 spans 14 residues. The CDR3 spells CASSDPTEGDEQFF. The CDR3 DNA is TGTGCCAGCAGTGATCCTACTGAAGGGGATGAGCAGTTCTTC.

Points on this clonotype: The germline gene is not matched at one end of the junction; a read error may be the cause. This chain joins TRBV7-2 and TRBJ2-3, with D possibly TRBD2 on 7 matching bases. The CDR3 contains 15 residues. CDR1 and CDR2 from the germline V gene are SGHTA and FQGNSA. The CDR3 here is CVSSLGGDPTDTQYF. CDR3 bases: TGTGTCAGCAGCTTAGGGGGGGATCCCACGGATACGCAGTATTTT. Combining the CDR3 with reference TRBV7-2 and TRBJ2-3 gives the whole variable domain GAGVSQSPSNKVTEKGKDVELRCDPISGHTALYWYRQSLGQGLEFLIYFQGNSAPDKSGLPSDRFSAERTGGSVSTLTIQRTQQEDSAVYLCVSSLGGDPTDTQYFGPGTRLTVL.

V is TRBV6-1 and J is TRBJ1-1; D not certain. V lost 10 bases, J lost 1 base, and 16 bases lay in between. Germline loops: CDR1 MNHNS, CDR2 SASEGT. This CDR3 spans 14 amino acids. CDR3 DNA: TGTGCCACCCGGACCTGGGAAGGGAACACTGAAGCTTTCTTT. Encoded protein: CATRTWEGNTEAFF.

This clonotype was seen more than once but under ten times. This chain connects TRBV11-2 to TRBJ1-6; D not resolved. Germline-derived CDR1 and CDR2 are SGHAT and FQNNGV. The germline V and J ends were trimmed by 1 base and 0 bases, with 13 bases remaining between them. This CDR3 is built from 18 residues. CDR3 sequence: CASSLVNFPYSYNSPLHF. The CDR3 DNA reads TGTGCCAGCAGCTTAGTAAACTTTCCATACTCCTATAATTCACCCCTCCACTTT. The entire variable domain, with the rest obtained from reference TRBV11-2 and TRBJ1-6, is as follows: EAGVAQSPRYKIIEKRQSVAFWCNPISGHATLYWYQQILGQGPKLLIQFQNNGVVDDSQLPKDRFSAERLKGVDSTLKIQPAKLEDSAVYLCASSLVNFPYSYNSPLHFGNGTRLTVT.

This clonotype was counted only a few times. CDR3 nucleotide sequence: TGTGCCAGCAGCCGGGACAGGGGGAAAGGCTACACCTTC. It yields the protein CASSRDRGKGYTF. This sequence joins TRBV5-6 and TRBJ1-2; 11 bases agree with TRBD1. The J segment lost 8 bases and the V segment lost 4 bases, leaving 4 bases of the junction unmatched. This CDR3 is 13 amino acids long. CDR1 SGHDT and CDR2 YYEEEE come from the germline V gene.

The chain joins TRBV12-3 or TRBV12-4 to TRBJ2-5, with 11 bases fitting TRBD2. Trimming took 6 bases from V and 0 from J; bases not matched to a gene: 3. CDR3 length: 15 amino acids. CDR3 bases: TGTGCCAGCAGGCGACTAGCGGGGAACCAAGAGACCCAGTACTTC. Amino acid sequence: CASRRLAGNQETQYF.

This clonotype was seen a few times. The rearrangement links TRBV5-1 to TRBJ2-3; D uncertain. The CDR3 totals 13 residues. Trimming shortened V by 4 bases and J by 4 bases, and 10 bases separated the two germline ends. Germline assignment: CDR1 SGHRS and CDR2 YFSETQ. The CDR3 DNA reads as TGCGCCAGCAGCCCTAACCCCCCAGATACGCAGTATTTT. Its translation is CASSPNPPDTQYF.

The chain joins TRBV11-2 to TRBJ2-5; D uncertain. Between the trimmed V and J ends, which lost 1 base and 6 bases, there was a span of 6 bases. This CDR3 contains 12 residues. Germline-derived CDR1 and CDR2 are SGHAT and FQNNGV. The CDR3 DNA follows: TGTGCCAGCAGCTTAGTCAGGAAGACCCAGTACTTC. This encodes CASSLVRKTQYF.

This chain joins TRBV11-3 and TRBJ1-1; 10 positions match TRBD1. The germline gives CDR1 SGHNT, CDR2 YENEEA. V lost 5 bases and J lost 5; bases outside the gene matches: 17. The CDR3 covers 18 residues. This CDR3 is CASSPPPYRDRGETEAFF. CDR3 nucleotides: TGTGCCAGCAGCCCACCCCCCTACCGGGACAGGGGAGAGACTGAAGCTTTCTTT.

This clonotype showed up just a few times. The CDR3 here is CASSGKGLAANTGELFF. CDR3 sequence (DNA): TGTGCCAGCAGTGGTAAAGGACTAGCGGCAAACACCGGGGAGCTGTTTTTT. This chain joins TRBV12-3 or TRBV12-4 and TRBJ2-2, with 10 bases identical to TRBD2. The CDR3 is made up of 17 amino acids. Trimming removed 5 bases from V and 2 bases from J; junction bases left unmatched: 8.

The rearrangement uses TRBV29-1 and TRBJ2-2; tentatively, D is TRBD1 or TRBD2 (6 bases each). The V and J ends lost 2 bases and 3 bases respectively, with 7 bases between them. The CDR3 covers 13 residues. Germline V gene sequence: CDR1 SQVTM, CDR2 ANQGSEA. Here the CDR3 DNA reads TGCAGCGTTGAAAGGGGGGACACCGGGGAGCTGTTTTTT. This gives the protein CSVERGDTGELFF.

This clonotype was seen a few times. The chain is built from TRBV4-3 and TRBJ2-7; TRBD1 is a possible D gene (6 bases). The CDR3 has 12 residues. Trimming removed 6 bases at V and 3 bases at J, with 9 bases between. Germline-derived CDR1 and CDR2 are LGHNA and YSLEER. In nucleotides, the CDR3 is TGCGCCAGCAGTAACAGGGTCTACGAGCAGTACTTC. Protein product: CASSNRVYEQYF.

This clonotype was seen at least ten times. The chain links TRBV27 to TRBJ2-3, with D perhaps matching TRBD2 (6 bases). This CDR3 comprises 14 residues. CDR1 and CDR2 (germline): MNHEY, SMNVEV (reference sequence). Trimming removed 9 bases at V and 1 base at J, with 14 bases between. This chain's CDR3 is CASRGTGGTDTQYF. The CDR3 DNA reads TGTGCCAGTAGAGGGACGGGAGGCACAGATACGCAGTATTTT.

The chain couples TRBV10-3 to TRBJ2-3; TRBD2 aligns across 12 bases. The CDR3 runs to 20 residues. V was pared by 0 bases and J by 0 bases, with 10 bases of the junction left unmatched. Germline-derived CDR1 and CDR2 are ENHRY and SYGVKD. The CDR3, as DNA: TGTGCCATCAGTGAGTCGGAACTAGCGGGAGGATCCCCTAGCACAGATACGCAGTATTTT. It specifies CAISESELAGGSPSTDTQYF.

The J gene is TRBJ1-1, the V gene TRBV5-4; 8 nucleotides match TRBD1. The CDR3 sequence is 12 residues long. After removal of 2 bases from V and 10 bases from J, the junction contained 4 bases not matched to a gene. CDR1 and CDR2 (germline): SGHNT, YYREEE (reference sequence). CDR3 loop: CASSFRGRVAFF. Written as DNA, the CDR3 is TGTGCCAGCAGCTTCAGGGGGCGCGTAGCTTTCTTT.

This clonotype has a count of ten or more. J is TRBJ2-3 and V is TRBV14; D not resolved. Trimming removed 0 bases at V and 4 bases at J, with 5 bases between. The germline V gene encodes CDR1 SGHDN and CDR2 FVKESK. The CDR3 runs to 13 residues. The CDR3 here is CASSQDYADTQYF. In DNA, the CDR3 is TGTGCCAGCAGCCAAGATTACGCAGATACGCAGTATTTT.

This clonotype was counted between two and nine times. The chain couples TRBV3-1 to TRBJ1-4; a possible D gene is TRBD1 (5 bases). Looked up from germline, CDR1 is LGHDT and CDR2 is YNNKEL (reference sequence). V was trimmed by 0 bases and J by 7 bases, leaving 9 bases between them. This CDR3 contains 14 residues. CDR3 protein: CASSQDPDSEKLFF. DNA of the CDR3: TGTGCCAGCAGCCAAGATCCTGACAGTGAAAAACTGTTTTTT.

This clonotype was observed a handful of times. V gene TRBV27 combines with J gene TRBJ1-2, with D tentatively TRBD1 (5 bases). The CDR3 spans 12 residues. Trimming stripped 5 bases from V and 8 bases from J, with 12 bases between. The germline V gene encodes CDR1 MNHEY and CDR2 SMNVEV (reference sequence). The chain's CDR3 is CASSPLGEGYTF. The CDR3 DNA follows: TGTGCCAGCAGTCCATTGGGGGAAGGCTACACCTTC.

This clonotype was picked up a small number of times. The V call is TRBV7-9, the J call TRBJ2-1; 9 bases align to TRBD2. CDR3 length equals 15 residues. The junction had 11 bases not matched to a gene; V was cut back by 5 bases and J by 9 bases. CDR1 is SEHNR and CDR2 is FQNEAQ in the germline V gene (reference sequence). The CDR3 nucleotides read TGTGCCAGCAGCCAACAGGCTAGCGGGACTGGTGAGCAGTTCTTC. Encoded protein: CASSQQASGTGEQFF.

The DNA for the CDR3 is TGTGCCAGCAGTAGGCCCCAAAGGTTGAGCACAGATACGCAGTATTTT. Translated: CASSRPQRLSTDTQYF. The chain has TRBV27 and TRBJ2-3; D not resolved. Per the germline V gene, CDR1 is MNHEY and CDR2 is SMNVEV (reference sequence). V was pared by 5 bases and J by 0 bases, with 15 bases between. There are 16 residues in the CDR3.

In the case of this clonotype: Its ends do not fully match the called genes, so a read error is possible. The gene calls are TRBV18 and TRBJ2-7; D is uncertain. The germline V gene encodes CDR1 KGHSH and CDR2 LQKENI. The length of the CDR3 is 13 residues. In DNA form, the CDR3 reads TGTGTCAGCTCACCCATGGATGCCTACGAGCAGTACTTC. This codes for CVSSPMDAYEQYF.

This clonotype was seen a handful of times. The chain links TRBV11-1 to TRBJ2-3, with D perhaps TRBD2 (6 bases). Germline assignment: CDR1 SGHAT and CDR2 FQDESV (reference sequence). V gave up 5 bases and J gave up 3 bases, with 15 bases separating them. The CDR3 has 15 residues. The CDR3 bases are TGTGCCAGCAGCCAGCCGGGACTTATGACAGATACGCAGTATTTT. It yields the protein CASSQPGLMTDTQYF.

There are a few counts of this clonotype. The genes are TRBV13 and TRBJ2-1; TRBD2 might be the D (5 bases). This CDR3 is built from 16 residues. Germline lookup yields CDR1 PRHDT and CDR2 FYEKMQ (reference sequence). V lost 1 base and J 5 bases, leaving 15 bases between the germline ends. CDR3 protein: CASSLVRATGNNEQFF. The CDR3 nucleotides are TGTGCCAGCAGCTTAGTGAGAGCCACCGGGAACAATGAGCAGTTCTTC.

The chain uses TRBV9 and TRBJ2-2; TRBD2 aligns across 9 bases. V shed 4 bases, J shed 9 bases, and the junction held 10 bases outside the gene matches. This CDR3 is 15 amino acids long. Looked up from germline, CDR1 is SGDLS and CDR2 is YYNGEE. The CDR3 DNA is TGTGCCAGCAGCTCCCTAGCGGGAAGGGGGAGGGAGCTGTTTTTT. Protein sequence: CASSSLAGRGRELFF.

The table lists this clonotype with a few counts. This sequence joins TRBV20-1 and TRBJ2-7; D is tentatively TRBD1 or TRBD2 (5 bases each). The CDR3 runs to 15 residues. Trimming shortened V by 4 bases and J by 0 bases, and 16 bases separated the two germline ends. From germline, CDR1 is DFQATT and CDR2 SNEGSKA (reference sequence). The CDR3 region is CSATLRGPFSYEQYF. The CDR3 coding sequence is TGCAGTGCTACTCTTAGGGGACCTTTCTCCTACGAGCAGTACTTC.

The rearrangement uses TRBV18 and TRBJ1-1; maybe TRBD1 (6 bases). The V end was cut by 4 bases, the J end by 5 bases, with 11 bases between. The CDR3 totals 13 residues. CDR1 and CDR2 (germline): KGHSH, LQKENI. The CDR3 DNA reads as TGTGCCAGCTCACGAGGGGGAGGAACTGAAGCTTTCTTT. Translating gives CASSRGGGTEAFF.

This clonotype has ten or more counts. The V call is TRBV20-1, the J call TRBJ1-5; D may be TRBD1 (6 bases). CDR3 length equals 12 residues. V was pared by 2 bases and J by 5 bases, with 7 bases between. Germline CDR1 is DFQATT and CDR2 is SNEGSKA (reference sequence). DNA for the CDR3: TGCAGTGCTAGACAGGGGTATCAGCCCCAGCATTTT. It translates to CSARQGYQPQHF.

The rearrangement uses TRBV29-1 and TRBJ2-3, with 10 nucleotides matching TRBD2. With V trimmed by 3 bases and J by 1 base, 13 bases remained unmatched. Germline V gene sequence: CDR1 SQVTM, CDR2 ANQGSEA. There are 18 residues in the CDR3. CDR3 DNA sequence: TGCAGCGTTGACCCCAAACTTGGACTAGCGGTGGGCACAGATACGCAGTATTTT. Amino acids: CSVDPKLGLAVGTDTQYF.